Below, 21 T cell receptor beta chains from the same sample are listed, as sequenced in a study of cytomegalovirus exposure and HLA in healthy donors. PCR primers comprised 60 Vbeta and 13 Jbeta primers. The repertoire was sequenced with immunoSEQ multiplex PCR; TCRdb's copy has only in-frame clones and lacks some. The sample contains some 120,000 clones, just under 75% of which appear only once. Sequenced material: PBMCs. The source of these receptors is a man aged 40-49 years in good health and CMV-seropositive.

This clone was detected a few times. The chain uses TRBV5-6 and TRBJ2-7; D call uncertain. The ends were cut back, 6 bases at V and 3 bases at J, with 10 bases in the middle. CDR3 size: 12 residues. Germline V gene sequence: CDR1 SGHDT, CDR2 YYEEEE. CDR3 sequence: CASNNYHYEQYF. The CDR3 DNA reads TGTGCCAGCAACAACTACCACTACGAGCAGTACTTC.

V and J are TRBV9 and TRBJ2-7, with 7 bases that match TRBD2. J gave up 3 bases and V 1 base, and 7 bases lay outside the gene matches. Germline assignment: CDR1 SGDLS and CDR2 YYNGEE. The CDR3 loop spans 15 amino acids. The CDR3 nucleotides are TGTGCCAGCAGCGTAAAGGCAGGGAGGGTCTACGAGCAGTACTTC. It encodes CASSVKAGRVYEQYF.

This clone was observed a few times. The V gene is TRBV30, the J gene TRBJ1-4; D possibly corresponds to TRBD1 (6 bases). The germline V gene encodes CDR1 GTSNPN and CDR2 SVGIG (reference sequence). V was cut by 4 bases and J by 8 bases, with 20 bases left in between. The CDR3 contains 15 residues. The CDR3 nucleotides are TGTGCCTGGACTCCGGGACACTACCCAAACGAAAAACTGTTTTTT. It yields the protein CAWTPGHYPNEKLFF.

A single count supports this clone. The J gene is TRBJ2-1, the V gene TRBV5-1, with TRBD1 identical over 11 bases. The CDR3 runs 13 residues. Germline V gene data show CDR1 as SGHRS and CDR2 as YFSETQ. V lost 7 bases to trimming and J lost 8 bases; unmatched junction nucleotides: 5. The CDR3 is CASRPGQGDEQFF. The CDR3 DNA reads TGCGCCAGCCGACCGGGACAGGGGGATGAGCAGTTCTTC.

This clone appeared a few times. The genes are TRBV23-1 and TRBJ2-3; 7 positions agree with TRBD1. TRBV23-1 is an ORF, and what it does is uncertain. With 8 bases clipped from V and 2 bases from J, the junction kept 13 bases outside the gene matches. This CDR3 spans 16 amino acids. The CDR3 DNA is TGCGCCAGCCTTCTCAAGAGGGGGCTAAACACAGATACGCAGTATTTT. As protein: CASLLKRGLNTDTQYF.

The rearrangement uses TRBV6-1 and TRBJ2-7; 9 nucleotides line up with TRBD1. Germline loops: CDR1 MNHNS, CDR2 SASEGT. The ends lost 7 bases at V and 4 bases at J; junction bases unmatched: 8. The CDR3 has 14 residues. CDR3: CASKRDRELYEQYF. The CDR3 region has the DNA TGTGCCAGCAAGAGGGACAGGGAATTGTACGAGCAGTACTTC.

The chain couples TRBV5-4 to TRBJ2-3; D not certain. The V gene's germline CDR1 is SGHNT and CDR2 YYREEE (reference sequence). The CDR3 runs 15 residues. The V and J ends lost 4 bases and 0 bases respectively, with 12 bases between them. The CDR3 DNA reads as TGTGCCAGCAGCACCCGCGGCACCAGCACAGATACGCAGTATTTT. It yields the protein CASSTRGTSTDTQYF.

The CDR3 nucleotides read TGTGCCACCAGAGACAGGGGGCACTACAATGAGCAGTTCTTC. Encoded protein: CATRDRGHYNEQFF. V gene TRBV15 combines with J gene TRBJ2-1, with TRBD1 identical over 10 bases. This CDR3 has 14 amino acids. Germline trimming cut 6 bases from V and 3 bases from J; bases unmatched to any gene: 2. Looked up from germline, CDR1 is LNHNV and CDR2 is YYDKDF (reference sequence).

The chain employs TRBV6-1 and TRBJ1-5; D is perhaps TRBD1 (5 bases). Germline assignment: CDR1 MNHNS and CDR2 SASEGT. V gave up 6 bases and J gave up 7 bases, with 19 bases separating them. The CDR3 loop spans 15 amino acids. CDR3 sequence (DNA): TGTGCCAGCAGCCGACAGATCTCGGGAGAGCAGCCCCAGCATTTT. Translating it yields CASSRQISGEQPQHF.

The CDR3: CATSGGTTNEQFF. CDR3 bases: TGTGCCACCAGCGGTGGGACAACCAATGAGCAGTTCTTC. J is TRBJ2-1 and V is TRBV15; TRBD1 is a possible D gene (6 bases). The germline V and J ends were trimmed by 5 bases and 6 bases, with 11 bases remaining between them. From germline, CDR1 is LNHNV and CDR2 YYDKDF (reference sequence). This CDR3 region has 13 residues.

The chain joins TRBV28 to TRBJ2-1, with D perhaps matching TRBD1 (6 bases). Per the germline V gene, CDR1 is MDHEN and CDR2 is SYDVKM. This CDR3 is built from 13 residues. Trimming cost V 7 bases and J 3 bases, with 10 bases left between them. This chain's CDR3 is CASTGGGYNEQFF. The DNA for the CDR3 is TGTGCCAGCACTGGGGGCGGCTACAATGAGCAGTTCTTC.

V gene TRBV19 combines with J gene TRBJ1-2, with D unresolved. This CDR3 is 13 amino acids long. Germline V gene data show CDR1 as LNHDA and CDR2 as SQIVND (reference sequence). V lost 3 bases to trimming and J lost 8 bases, with 13 bases between them. CDR3 nucleotide sequence: TGTGCCAGTAGTATGTGGAGTCGGGTGGGCTACACCTTC. This gives the protein CASSMWSRVGYTF.

This chain connects TRBV9 to TRBJ2-1; TRBD1 agrees at 9 bases. CDR3 length: 15 residues. CDR1 is SGDLS and CDR2 is YYNGEE in the germline V gene. Trimming at V came to 4 bases and at J to 2 bases, leaving 4 bases not matched to a gene. For the CDR3, the DNA is TGTGCCAGCAGCTCACAGGGGGCGACCTACAATGAGCAGTTCTTC. The encoded protein is CASSSQGATYNEQFF. Together with reference TRBV9 and TRBJ2-1, the CDR3 gives the full variable domain: DSGVTQTPKHLITATGQRVTLRCSPRSGDLSVYWYQQSLDQGLQFLIQYYNGEERAKGNILERFSAQQFPDLHSELNLSSLELGDSALYFCASSSQGATYNEQFFGPGTRLTVL.

This clone is a singleton in its sample. The chain couples TRBV7-9 to TRBJ2-2; maybe TRBD1 (5 bases). Trimming pared 1 base from V and 2 bases from J, leaving 11 bases between. The CDR3 loop spans 16 amino acids. CDR1 is SEHNR and CDR2 is FQNEAQ in the germline V gene (reference sequence). CDR3 coding DNA: TGTGCCAGCAGCTTAGGGGGCGGAAGAAACACCGGGGAGCTGTTTTTT. This codes for CASSLGGGRNTGELFF.

In this sample, this clone turned up a few times. The J gene is TRBJ1-2, the V gene TRBV7-2; D is possibly TRBD1 (6 bases). Germline values: CDR1 SGHTA, CDR2 FQGNSA. This CDR3 spans 14 amino acids. Trimming removed 5 bases from V and 7 bases from J, with 17 bases in between. The CDR3 DNA follows: TGTGCCAGCAGCGTGGGGGCAGGGGTAGGTGGCTACACCTTC. Its protein is CASSVGAGVGGYTF. Full variable domain (rest looked up from reference TRBV7-2 and TRBJ1-2): GAGVSQSPSNKVTEKGKDVELRCDPISGHTALYWYRQSLGQGLEFLIYFQGNSAPDKSGLPSDRFSAERTGGSVSTLTIQRTQQEDSAVYLCASSVGAGVGGYTFGSGTRLTVV.

The CDR3 DNA reads TGTGCCAGCAGCGGGCAGGGGGCTTGGTATGGCTACACCTTC. Translation gives CASSGQGAWYGYTF. The chain links TRBV9 to TRBJ1-2; TRBD1 matches at 8 bases. The CDR3 is 14 amino acids. V was clipped by 3 bases and J by 5 bases; unmatched bases: 6. CDR1 and CDR2 (germline): SGDLS, YYNGEE.

The chain joins TRBV7-2 to TRBJ2-3; TRBD1 is a possible D gene (6 bases). Germline CDR1 SGHTA, CDR2 FQGNSA. Trimming removed 5 bases at V and 0 bases at J, with 12 bases between. CDR3 length equals 15 residues. The CDR3 DNA reads TGTGCCAGCAGCAATCTGGGACACAGCACAGATACGCAGTATTTT. This encodes CASSNLGHSTDTQYF.

The rearrangement joins TRBV6-1 to TRBJ1-3, with D possibly TRBD1 on 5 matching bases. Trimming left V 6 bases short and J 4 bases short, with 13 bases between. The CDR3 is 14 residues long. The V gene's germline CDR1 is MNHNS and CDR2 SASEGT. The CDR3: CASSQGGLGNTIYF. CDR3 DNA: TGTGCCAGCAGCCAGGGAGGGTTGGGAAACACCATATATTTT.

J is TRBJ1-4 and V is TRBV9, with TRBD1 as a possible D gene (6 bases). CDR1 is SGDLS and CDR2 is YYNGEE in the germline V gene. The CDR3 contains 15 residues. The V and J ends lost 3 bases and 3 bases respectively, with 12 bases between them. CDR3 loop: CASSANRVPNEKLFF. The DNA of the CDR3 is TGTGCCAGCAGCGCTAACAGGGTCCCTAATGAAAAACTGTTTTTT.

The V and J genes are TRBV6-4 and TRBJ1-2; no clear D gene. The CDR3 spans 15 residues. The germline V gene has CDR1 MRHNA and CDR2 SNTAGT. V gave up 0 bases and J gave up 4 bases, with 12 bases separating them. Here the CDR3 reads CASSDSATAFYGYTF. CDR3 in DNA: TGTGCCAGCAGTGACTCAGCTACAGCATTCTATGGCTACACCTTC.

The chain links TRBV11-2 to TRBJ1-2; 7 positions agree with TRBD1. The germline V gene has CDR1 SGHAT and CDR2 FQNNGV. V dropped 1 base and J dropped 5; count of bases not matched to a gene: 4. The CDR3 has 14 amino acids. In nucleotides, the CDR3 is TGTGCCAGCAGCTTAGGGCTGGGACAGTATGGCTACACCTTC. It encodes CASSLGLGQYGYTF.